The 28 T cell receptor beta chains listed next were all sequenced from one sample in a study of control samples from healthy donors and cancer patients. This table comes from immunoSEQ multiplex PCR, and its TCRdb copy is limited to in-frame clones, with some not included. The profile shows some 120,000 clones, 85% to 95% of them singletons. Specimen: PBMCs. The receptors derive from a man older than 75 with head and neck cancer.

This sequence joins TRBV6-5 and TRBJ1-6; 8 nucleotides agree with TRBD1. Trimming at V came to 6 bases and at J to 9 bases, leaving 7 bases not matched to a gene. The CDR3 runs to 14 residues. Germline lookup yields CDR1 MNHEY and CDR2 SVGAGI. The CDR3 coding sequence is TGTGCCAGCAGGTCAGGGGGCGGCGGTTCACCCCTCCACTTT. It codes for CASRSGGGGSPLHF.

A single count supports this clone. CDR3 protein: CASSLGPRGQGSYTF. CDR3 coding DNA: TGTGCCAGCAGCTTAGGACCCCGAGGTCAGGGGAGCTACACCTTC. The V and J genes are TRBV7-9 and TRBJ1-2; D is possibly TRBD1 (6 bases). Germline CDR1 SEHNR, CDR2 FQNEAQ (reference sequence). Trimming took 1 base from V and 9 from J, leaving 18 bases between them. The CDR3 totals 15 residues.

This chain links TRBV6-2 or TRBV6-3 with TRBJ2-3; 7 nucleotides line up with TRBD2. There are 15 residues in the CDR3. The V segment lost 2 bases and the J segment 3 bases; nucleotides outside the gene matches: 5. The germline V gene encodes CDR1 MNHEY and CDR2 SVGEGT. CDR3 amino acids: CASSYGRERTDTQYF. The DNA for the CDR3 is TGTGCCAGCAGTTACGGGCGGGAGAGGACAGATACGCAGTATTTT.

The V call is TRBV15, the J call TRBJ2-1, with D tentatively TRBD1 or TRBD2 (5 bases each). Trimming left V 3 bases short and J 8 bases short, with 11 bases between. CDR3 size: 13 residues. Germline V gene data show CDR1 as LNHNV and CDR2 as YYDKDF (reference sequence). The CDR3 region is CATSRGVVYEQFF. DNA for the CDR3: TGTGCCACCAGCAGGGGGGTGGTTTATGAGCAGTTCTTC.

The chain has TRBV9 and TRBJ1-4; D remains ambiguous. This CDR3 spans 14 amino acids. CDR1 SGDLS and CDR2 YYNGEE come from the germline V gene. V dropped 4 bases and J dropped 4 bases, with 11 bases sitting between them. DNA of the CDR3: TGTGCCAGCAGCTCCCTCGGGAGTAATGAAAAACTGTTTTTT. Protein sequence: CASSSLGSNEKLFF.

The CDR3 sequence is CASSGTANYGYTF. In DNA form, the CDR3 reads TGTGCCAGTAGCGGGACAGCTAACTATGGCTACACCTTC. The V and J genes are TRBV19 and TRBJ1-2, with 7 bases matching TRBD1. Germline CDR1 reads LNHDA; CDR2 reads SQIVND (reference sequence). V gave up 6 bases and J gave up 0 bases; unmatched junction bases: 1. The CDR3 spans 13 residues.

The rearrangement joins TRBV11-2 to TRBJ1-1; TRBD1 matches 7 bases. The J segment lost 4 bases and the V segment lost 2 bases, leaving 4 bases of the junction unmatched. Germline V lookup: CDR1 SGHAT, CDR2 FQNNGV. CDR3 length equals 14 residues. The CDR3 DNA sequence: TGTGCCAGCAGCTTATCGGGACAGATCACTGAAGCTTTCTTT. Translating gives CASSLSGQITEAFF.

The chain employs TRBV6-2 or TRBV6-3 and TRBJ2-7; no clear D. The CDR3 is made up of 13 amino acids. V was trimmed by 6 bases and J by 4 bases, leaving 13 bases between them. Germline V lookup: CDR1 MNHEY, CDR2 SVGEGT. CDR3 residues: CASSSLHGYEQYF. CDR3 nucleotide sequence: TGTGCCAGCAGCTCCCTACATGGGTACGAGCAGTACTTC.

The CDR3 DNA reads TGTGCCAGCAGGGAGGGACAGGGATACGAGCAGTACTTC. Amino acids: CASREGQGYEQYF. The chain carries TRBV6-5 and TRBJ2-7; 9 nucleotides agree with TRBD1. The length of the CDR3 is 13 residues. J was trimmed by 4 bases and V by 6 bases; bases with no gene match: 4. Germline V CDR1 and CDR2: MNHEY, SVGAGI.

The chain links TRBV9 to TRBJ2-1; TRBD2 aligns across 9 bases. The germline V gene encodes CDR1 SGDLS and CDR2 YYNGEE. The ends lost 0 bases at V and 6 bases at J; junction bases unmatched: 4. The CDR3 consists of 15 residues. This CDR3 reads CASSVELAGSNEQFF. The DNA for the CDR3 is TGTGCCAGCAGCGTAGAGCTAGCGGGGAGCAATGAGCAGTTCTTC.

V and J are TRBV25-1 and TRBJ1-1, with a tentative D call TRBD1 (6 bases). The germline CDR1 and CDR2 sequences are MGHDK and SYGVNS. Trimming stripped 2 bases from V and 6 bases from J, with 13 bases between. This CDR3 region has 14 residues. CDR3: CASSEQGSFAEAFF. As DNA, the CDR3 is TGTGCCAGCAGTGAACAGGGGAGCTTTGCTGAAGCTTTCTTT.

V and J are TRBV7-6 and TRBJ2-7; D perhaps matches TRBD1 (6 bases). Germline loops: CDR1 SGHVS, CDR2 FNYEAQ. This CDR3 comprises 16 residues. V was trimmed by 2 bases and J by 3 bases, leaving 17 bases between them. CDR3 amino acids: CASSLFPTGQGYEQYF. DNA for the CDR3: TGTGCCAGCAGCTTATTCCCAACAGGGCAGGGCTACGAGCAGTACTTC. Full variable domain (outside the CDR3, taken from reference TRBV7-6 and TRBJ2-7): GAGVSQSPRYKVTKRGQDVALRCDPISGHVSLYWYRQALGQGPEFLTYFNYEAQQDKSGLPNDRFSAERPEGSISTLTIQRTEQRDSAMYRCASSLFPTGQGYEQYFGPGTRLTVT.

The CDR3 DNA sequence: TGTGCCAGCAGCTTCCGACAGGGGGGCGTATATGGCTACACCTTC. This gives the protein CASSFRQGGVYGYTF. The rearrangement uses TRBV11-2 and TRBJ1-2; 9 bases are shared with TRBD1. CDR1 is SGHAT and CDR2 is FQNNGV in the germline V gene. The CDR3 has 15 residues. The junction had 7 bases not matched to a gene; V was cut back by 3 bases and J by 5 bases.

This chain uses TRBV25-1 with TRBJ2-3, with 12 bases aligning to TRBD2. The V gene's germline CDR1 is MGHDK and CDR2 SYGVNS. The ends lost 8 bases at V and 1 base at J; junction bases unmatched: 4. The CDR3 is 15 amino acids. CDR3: CASGGLAGGTDTQYF. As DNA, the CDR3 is TGTGCCAGCGGGGGACTAGCGGGCGGCACAGATACGCAGTATTTT.

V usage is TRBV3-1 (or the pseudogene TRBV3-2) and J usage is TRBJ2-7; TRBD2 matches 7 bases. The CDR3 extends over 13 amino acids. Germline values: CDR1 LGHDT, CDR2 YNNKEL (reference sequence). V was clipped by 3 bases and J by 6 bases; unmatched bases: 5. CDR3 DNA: TGTGCCAGCAGCCAGTACACTAGCGTCGAGCAGTACTTC. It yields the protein CASSQYTSVEQYF.

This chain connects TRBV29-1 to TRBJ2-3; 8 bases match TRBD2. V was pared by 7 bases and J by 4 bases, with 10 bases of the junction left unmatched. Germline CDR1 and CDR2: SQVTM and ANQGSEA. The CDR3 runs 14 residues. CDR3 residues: CSAPLAEGADTQYF. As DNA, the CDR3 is TGCAGCGCGCCACTAGCGGAGGGGGCAGATACGCAGTATTTT.

The CDR3 sequence: CASSSGQGYGYTF. The CDR3 DNA sequence: TGTGCCAGCAGTTCGGGACAGGGCTATGGCTACACCTTC. The chain links TRBV13 to TRBJ1-2, with TRBD1 identical over 9 bases. CDR3 length equals 13 residues. J was trimmed by 4 bases and V by 6 bases; bases with no gene match: 3. Germline CDR1 PRHDT, CDR2 FYEKMQ (reference sequence). Full variable domain (rest looked up from reference TRBV13 and TRBJ1-2): AAGVIQSPRHLIKEKRETATLKCYPIPRHDTVYWYQQGPGQDPQFLISFYEKMQSDKGSIPDRFSAQQFSDYHSELNMSSLELGDSALYFCASSSGQGYGYTFGSGTRLTVV.

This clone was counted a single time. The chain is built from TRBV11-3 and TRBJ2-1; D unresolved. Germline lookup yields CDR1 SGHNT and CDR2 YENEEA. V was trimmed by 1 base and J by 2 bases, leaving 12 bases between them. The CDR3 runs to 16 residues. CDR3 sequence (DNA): TGTGCCAGCAGCTTAGTGGGCGGTCCCACCTACAATGAGCAGTTCTTC. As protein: CASSLVGGPTYNEQFF.

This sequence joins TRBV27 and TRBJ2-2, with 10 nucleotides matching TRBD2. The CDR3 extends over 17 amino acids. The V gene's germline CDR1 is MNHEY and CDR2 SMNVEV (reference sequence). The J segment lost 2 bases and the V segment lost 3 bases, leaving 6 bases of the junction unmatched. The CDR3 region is CASSFRLAGVNTGELFF. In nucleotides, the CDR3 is TGTGCCAGCAGTTTTCGTCTAGCGGGGGTAAACACCGGGGAGCTGTTTTTT.

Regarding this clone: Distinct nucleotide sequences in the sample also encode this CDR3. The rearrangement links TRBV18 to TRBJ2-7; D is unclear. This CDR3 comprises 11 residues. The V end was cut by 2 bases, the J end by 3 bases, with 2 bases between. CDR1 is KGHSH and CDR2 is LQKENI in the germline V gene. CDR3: CASSPNYEQYF. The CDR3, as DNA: TGTGCCAGCTCACCAAACTACGAGCAGTACTTC.

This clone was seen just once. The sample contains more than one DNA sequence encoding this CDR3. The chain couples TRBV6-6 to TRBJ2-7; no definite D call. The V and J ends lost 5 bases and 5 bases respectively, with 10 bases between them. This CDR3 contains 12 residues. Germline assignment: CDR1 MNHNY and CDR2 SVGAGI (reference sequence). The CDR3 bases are TGTGCCAGCAGTCTCTCGGGTGACGAGCAGTACTTC. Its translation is CASSLSGDEQYF.

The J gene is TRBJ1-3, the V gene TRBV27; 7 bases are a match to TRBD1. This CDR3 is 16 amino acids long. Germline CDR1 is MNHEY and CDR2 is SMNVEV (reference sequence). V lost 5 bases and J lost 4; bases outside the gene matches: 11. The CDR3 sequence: CASSLPGGDRGNTIYF. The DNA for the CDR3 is TGTGCCAGCAGTCTTCCCGGGGGGGACAGAGGAAACACCATATATTTT.

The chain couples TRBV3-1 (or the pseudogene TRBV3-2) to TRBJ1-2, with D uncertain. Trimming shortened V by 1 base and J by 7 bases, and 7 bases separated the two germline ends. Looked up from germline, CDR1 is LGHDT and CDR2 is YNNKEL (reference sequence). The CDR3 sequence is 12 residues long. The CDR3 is CASSQGVGGYTF. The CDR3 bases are TGTGCCAGCAGCCAAGGGGTGGGTGGCTACACCTTC.

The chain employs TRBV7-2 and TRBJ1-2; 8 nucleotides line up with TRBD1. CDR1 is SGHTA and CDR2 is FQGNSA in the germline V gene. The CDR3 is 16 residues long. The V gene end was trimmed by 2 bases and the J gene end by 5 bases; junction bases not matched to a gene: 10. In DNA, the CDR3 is TGTGCCAGCAGCTTAACCTCGACAGGGGTTGGTTATGGCTACACCTTC. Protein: CASSLTSTGVGYGYTF.

The CDR3 coding sequence is TGTGCCAGTAGTATCGACAGGGTCCCGAACACTGAAGCTTTCTTT. This gives the protein CASSIDRVPNTEAFF. The chain employs TRBV19 and TRBJ1-1; TRBD1 matches at 7 bases. The germline V gene has CDR1 LNHDA and CDR2 SQIVND (reference sequence). This CDR3 has 15 amino acids. With V trimmed by 3 bases and J by 1 base, 5 bases remained unmatched.

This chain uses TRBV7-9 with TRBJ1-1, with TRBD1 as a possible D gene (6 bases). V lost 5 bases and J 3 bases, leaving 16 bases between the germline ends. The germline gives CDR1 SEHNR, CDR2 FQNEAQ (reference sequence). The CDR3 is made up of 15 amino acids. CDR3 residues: CASSPRQEWDTEAFF. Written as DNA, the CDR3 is TGTGCCAGCAGCCCACGACAGGAGTGGGACACTGAAGCTTTCTTT.

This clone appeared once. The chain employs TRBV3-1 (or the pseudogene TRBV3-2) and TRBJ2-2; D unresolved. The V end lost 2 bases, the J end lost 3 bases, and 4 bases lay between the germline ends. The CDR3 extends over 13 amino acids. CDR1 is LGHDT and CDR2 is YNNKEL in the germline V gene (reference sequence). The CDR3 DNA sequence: TGTGCCAGCAGCCAACAGTACACCGGGGAGCTGTTTTTT. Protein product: CASSQQYTGELFF.

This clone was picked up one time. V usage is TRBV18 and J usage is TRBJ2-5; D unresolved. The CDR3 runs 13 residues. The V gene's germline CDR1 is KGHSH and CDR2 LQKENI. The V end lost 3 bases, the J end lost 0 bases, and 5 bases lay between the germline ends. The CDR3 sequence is CASSPVDQETQYF. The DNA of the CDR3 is TGTGCCAGCTCACCGGTGGACCAAGAGACCCAGTACTTC.